This T cell receptor beta chain was identified during a study of radiotherapy plus CTLA-4 blockade in lung cancer (dated by TCRdb to the late 2010s). Looking at the study overall: Objective responses occurred in 18% of enrolled patients, and about 30% achieved disease control.

The CDR3 runs 14 amino acids, cysteine and phenylalanine included. The DNA shown is the 42-base CDR3, in frame from base 1. The library was made by the immunoSEQ multiplex PCR assay. The source is immuneACCESS, and TCRdb retained only in-frame sequences with V and J called. Part of the clones is not carried over; for the studies checked, unresolved V genes explain less than half of this, and the remainder is unexplained. Present in this sample are tens of thousands of clones, about 76% of which were seen just once. Around 24% of the sample lies in the top ten. The study tested focal radiation therapy combined with CTLA-4 blockade (ipilimumab) in patients with chemo-refractory metastatic non-small-cell lung cancer. Overall study outcomes, separate from this receptor: Early dynamic changes in blood T cell clones, together with increased serum interferon-beta after radiation, were reported as the strongest predictors of response. After treatment with radiotherapy and ipilimumab, TCR clones that originated in tumors expanded in peripheral blood.

Details on this clone: Its target antigen remains unknown. Base qualities are missing; no much larger clone stands one base away.

The TCR sequence derives from a human donor with non-small cell lung cancer that progressed on radiotherapy plus ipilimumab. The V and J genes are TRBV21-1 and TRBJ2-3; the listed D gene, TRBD2, was not tested against the DNA. TRBV21-1 is tagged as a pseudogene. Sequenced material: peripheral blood, taken from a patient treated with radiotherapy plus ipilimumab. The CDR3 region: CASSPTKRVSTQYF. The nucleotide sequence reads as follows: TGTGCCAGCAGCCCAACTAAACGGGTCAGTACGCAGTATTTT.